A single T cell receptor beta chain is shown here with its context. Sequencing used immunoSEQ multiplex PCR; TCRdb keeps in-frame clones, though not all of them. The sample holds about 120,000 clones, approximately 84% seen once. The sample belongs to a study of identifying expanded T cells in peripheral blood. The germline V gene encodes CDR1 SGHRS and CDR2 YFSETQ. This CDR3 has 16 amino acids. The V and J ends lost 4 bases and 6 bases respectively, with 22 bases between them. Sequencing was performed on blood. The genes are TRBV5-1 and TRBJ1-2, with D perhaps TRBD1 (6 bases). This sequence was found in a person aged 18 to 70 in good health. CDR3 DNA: TGCGCCAGCAGCCTGGCCGGACAGCCCTCTAGTCATGGCTACACCTTC. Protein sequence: CASSLAGQPSSHGYTF.